One and the same sample provided the 9 T cell receptor beta chains below, sequenced in a study of blood T cell repertoires in COVID-19. Measured with immunoSEQ multiplex PCR; TCRdb has only the in-frame clones, and not every one. The sample includes about 180,000 clones, roughly 81% of them seen just once. The material sequenced was peripheral blood. Every receptor here comes from a woman of 80 years or more with COVID-19, enrolled during active disease.

CDR3 sequence reads: CASMRGRGIRGGSGNYGYTF. CDR3 nucleotides: TGTGCCAGTATGAGGGGGCGCGGAATCAGGGGCGGCAGTGGAAACTATGGCTACACCTTC. The chain is built from TRBV19 and TRBJ1-2, with 7 bases matching TRBD1. This CDR3 is 20 amino acids long. V trimming: 7 bases; J trimming: 2 bases; junction bases outside the gene matches: 25. Germline lookup yields CDR1 LNHDA and CDR2 SQIVND (reference sequence).

This clone occurred once. The V call is TRBV14, the J call TRBJ2-7; 14 nucleotides agree with TRBD2. Germline V gene lookup returns CDR1 SGHDN and CDR2 FVKESK. The CDR3 has 15 amino acids. The trim removed 4 bases at V and 9 bases at J, leaving 8 bases unmatched. The CDR3 nucleotides are TGTGCCAGCAGCCCCAGACTAGCGGGAGGGCCGGGGCAGTACTTC. Its protein product is CASSPRLAGGPGQYF.

The chain couples TRBV30 to TRBJ2-1; 9 bases agree with TRBD2. The J segment lost 3 bases and the V segment lost 0 bases, leaving 12 bases of the junction unmatched. CDR1 GTSNPN and CDR2 SVGIG come from the germline V gene (reference sequence). The CDR3 spans 18 residues. CDR3 residues: CAWSVLRGGLSIYNEQFF. CDR3 nucleotides: TGTGCCTGGAGTGTACTGCGGGGGGGCCTTAGTATCTACAATGAGCAGTTCTTC.

This clone was observed a few times. V usage is TRBV6-5 and J usage is TRBJ2-7; 9 nucleotides agree with TRBD1. V trimming: 2 bases; J trimming: 5 bases; junction bases outside the gene matches: 10. The CDR3 loop spans 16 amino acids. Germline V lookup: CDR1 MNHEY, CDR2 SVGAGI. In nucleotides, the CDR3 is TGTGCCAGCAGTTACGGGACAGGGAGCAGTCCCCACGAGCAGTACTTC. It translates to CASSYGTGSSPHEQYF.

In its sample, this clone was seen a few times. This chain connects TRBV13 to TRBJ2-1; 7 nucleotides match TRBD2. V lost 5 bases to trimming and J lost 5 bases; unmatched junction nucleotides: 9. The CDR3 sequence is 15 residues long. Germline-derived CDR1 and CDR2 are PRHDT and FYEKMQ (reference sequence). The CDR3 nucleotides read TGTGCCAGCAGCCCAACCGGTCTAGCGGACAATGAGCAGTTCTTC. This translates into CASSPTGLADNEQFF.

The rearrangement joins TRBV7-9 to TRBJ1-3; D is ambiguous. The germline CDR1 and CDR2 sequences are SEHNR and FQNEAQ (reference sequence). CDR3 length equals 15 residues. Trimming cost V 5 bases and J 0 bases, with 11 bases left between them. The CDR3 reads CASSPLFFSGNTIYF. CDR3 nucleotides: TGTGCCAGCAGCCCCCTGTTTTTCTCTGGAAACACCATATATTTT.

The chain carries TRBV9 and TRBJ1-4; 7 bases map to TRBD1. Germline CDR1 reads SGDLS; CDR2 reads YYNGEE. Trimming took 9 bases from V and 5 from J; bases not matched to a gene: 10. CDR3 length: 14 residues. In DNA form, the CDR3 reads TGTGCCATCGCGAAGGGACAGTACAATGAAAAACTGTTTTTT. It specifies CAIAKGQYNEKLFF.

The rearrangement links TRBV5-6 to TRBJ1-1; D not certain. The germline CDR1 and CDR2 sequences are SGHDT and YYEEEE. CDR3 length: 12 residues. V lost 3 bases and J lost 7, with 10 bases in between. The DNA for the CDR3 is TGTGCCAGCAGCTCGGAGGAGTTTGAAGCTTTCTTT. Translation gives CASSSEEFEAFF.

This clone is a singleton in its sample. V and J are TRBV28 and TRBJ1-2, with D unclear. The V end was cut by 1 base, the J end by 0 bases, with 15 bases between. Germline values: CDR1 MDHEN, CDR2 SYDVKM. This CDR3 comprises 17 residues. The CDR3 DNA reads TGTGCCAGCAGTTTATTCAAGGCGGGTCTTTCTAACTATGGCTACACCTTC. Its protein product is CASSLFKAGLSNYGYTF.